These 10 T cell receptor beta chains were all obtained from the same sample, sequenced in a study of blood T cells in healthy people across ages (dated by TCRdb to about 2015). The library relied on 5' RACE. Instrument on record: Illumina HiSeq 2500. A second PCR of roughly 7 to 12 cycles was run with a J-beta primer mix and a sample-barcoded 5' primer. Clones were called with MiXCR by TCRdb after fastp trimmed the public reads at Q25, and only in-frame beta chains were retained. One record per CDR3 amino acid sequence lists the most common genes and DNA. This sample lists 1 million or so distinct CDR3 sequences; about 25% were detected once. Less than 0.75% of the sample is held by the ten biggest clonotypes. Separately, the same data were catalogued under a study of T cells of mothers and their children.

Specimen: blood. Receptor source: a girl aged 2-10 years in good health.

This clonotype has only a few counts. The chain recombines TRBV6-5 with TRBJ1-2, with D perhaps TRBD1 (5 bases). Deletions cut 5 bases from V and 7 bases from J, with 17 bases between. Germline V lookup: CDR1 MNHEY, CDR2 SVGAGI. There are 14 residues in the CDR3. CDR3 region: CASSQGTPVVGYTF. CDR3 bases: TGTGCCAGCAGTCAAGGGACTCCAGTGGTTGGCTACACCTTC.

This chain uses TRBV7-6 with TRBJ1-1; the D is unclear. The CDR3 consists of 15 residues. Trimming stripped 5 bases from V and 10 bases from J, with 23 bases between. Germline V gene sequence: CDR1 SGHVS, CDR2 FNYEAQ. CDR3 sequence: CASSKLGSRHLGAFF. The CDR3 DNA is TGTGCCAGCAGCAAACTGGGATCCAGACACCTTGGAGCTTTCTTT. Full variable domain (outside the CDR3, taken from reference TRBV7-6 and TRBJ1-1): GAGVSQSPRYKVTKRGQDVALRCDPISGHVSLYWYRQALGQGPEFLTYFNYEAQQDKSGLPNDRFSAERPEGSISTLTIQRTEQRDSAMYRCASSKLGSRHLGAFFGQGTRLTVV.

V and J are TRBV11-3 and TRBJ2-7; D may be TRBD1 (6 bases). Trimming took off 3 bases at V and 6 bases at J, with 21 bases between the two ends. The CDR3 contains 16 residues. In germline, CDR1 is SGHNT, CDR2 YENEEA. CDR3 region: CASSFMVVGASSEQYF. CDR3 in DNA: TGTGCCAGCAGCTTCATGGTAGTGGGGGCTTCGTCCGAGCAGTACTTC. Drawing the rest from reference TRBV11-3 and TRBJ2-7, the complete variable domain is EAGVVQSPRYKIIEKKQPVAFWCNPISGHNTLYWYLQNLGQGPELLIRYENEEAVDDSQLPKDRFSAERLKGVDSTLKIQPAELGDSAVYLCASSFMVVGASSEQYFGPGTRLTVT.

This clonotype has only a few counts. The CDR3 DNA is TGCAGTGCTAGAGATATAAGCATCACGAACACTGAAGCTTTCTTT. Encoded protein: CSARDISITNTEAFF. This sequence joins TRBV20-1 and TRBJ1-1; D call uncertain. The CDR3 length is 15 residues. CDR1 and CDR2 from the germline V gene are DFQATT and SNEGSKA (reference sequence). The V and J ends lost 0 bases and 1 base respectively, with 12 bases between them.

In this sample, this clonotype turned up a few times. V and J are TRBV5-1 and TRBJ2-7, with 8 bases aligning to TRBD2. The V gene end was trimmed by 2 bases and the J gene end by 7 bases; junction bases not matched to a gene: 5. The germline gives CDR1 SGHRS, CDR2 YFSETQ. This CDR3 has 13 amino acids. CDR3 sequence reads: CASSLAGEKEQYF. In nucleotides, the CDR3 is TGCGCCAGCAGCTTAGCGGGGGAGAAGGAGCAGTACTTC. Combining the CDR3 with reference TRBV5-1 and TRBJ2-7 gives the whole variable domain KAGVTQTPRYLIKTRGQQVTLSCSPISGHRSVSWYQQTPGQGLQFLFEYFSETQRNKGNFPGRFSGRQFSNSRSEMNVSTLELGDSALYLCASSLAGEKEQYFGPGTRLTVT.

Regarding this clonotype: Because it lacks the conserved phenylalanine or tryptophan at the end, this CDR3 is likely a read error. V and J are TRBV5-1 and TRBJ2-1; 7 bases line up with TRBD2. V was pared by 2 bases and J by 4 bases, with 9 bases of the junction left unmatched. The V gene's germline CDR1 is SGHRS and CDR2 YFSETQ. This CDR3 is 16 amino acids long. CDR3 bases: TGCGCCAGCAGCTTTGTTTCTAGCGGAGGTTACAATGAGCAGTTCCTC. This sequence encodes CASSFVSSGGYNEQFL.

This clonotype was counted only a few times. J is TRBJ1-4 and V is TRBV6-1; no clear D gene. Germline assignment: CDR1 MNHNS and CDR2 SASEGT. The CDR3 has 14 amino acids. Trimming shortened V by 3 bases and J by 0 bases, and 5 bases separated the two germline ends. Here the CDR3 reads CASSDVTTNEKLFF. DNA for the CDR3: TGTGCCAGCAGTGATGTTACAACTAATGAAAAACTGTTTTTT.

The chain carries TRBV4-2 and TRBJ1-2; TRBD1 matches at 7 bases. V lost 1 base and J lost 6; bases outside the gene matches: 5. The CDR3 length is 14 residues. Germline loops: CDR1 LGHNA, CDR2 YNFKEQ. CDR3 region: CASSQASGGDGYTF. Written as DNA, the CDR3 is TGTGCCAGCAGCCAAGCGTCAGGGGGGGATGGCTACACCTTC.

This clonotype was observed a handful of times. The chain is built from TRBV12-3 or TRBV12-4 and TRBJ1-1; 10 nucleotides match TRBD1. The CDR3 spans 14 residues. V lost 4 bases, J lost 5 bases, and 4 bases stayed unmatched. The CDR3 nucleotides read TGTGCCAGCAGTTGGGGGACAGGGGTTACTGAAGCTTTCTTT. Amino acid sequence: CASSWGTGVTEAFF.

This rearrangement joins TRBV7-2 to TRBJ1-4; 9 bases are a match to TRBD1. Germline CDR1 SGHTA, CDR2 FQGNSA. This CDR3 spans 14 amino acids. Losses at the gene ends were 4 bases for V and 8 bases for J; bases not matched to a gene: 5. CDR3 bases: TGTGCCAGCAGCTCCACAGGGGGCTTGGAAAAACTGTTTTTT. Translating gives CASSSTGGLEKLFF.